The clone carrying this T cell receptor (beta chain) was seen a single time. The data originate from a study of blood T cell repertoires in COVID-19. Germline lookup yields CDR1 GTSNPN and CDR2 SVGIG (reference sequence). Losses at the gene ends were 0 bases for V and 0 bases for J; bases not matched to a gene: 5. CDR3 size: 16 residues. Clones were sequenced by immunoSEQ multiplex PCR, and TCRdb holds only the in-frame ones, with some missing. The data contain 360,000 or so clones, about 90% of them singletons. The sample comprised PBMCs or T cells enriched from blood (not recorded which). The TCR originated in a woman aged 25 to 39 who had recovered from COVID-19. The chain combines TRBV30 with TRBJ1-5, with 7 bases lining up with TRBD1. CDR3 bases: TGTGCCTGGAGTGTAAACAGGGGTATTAGCAATCAGCCCCAGCATTTT. Protein product: CAWSVNRGISNQPQHF.